Listed below are T cell receptor beta chains from one sample, sequenced in a study of OX40 agonist ivuxolimab in advanced cancers. Data came from immunoSEQ multiplex PCR; TCRdb stores just in-frame clones and leaves some out. The table includes 42,000 or so clones, approximately 87% detected once. The source material was CD4+ or CD8+ T cells sorted from blood, sampled in a trial of the OX40 agonist ivuxolimab. These receptors all come from an adult with an advanced solid tumor such as melanoma, head and neck, liver or kidney cancer. Both conserved end residues are part of each CDR3. A D gene is named only where the DNA matches it firmly. The size entry is marked missing in some rows and otherwise reads once, few, many or a size class.

J: TRBJ2-1; D: .; length: 12; V: TRBV5-1; size: .; CDR3: CASSLGAGEQFF; DNA: TGCGCCAGCAGCTTGGGGGCGGGTGAGCAGTTCTTC
J: TRBJ2-1; D: .; length: 13; V: TRBV6-1; size: .; CDR3: CASRRATGNEQFF; DNA: TGTGCCAGCAGGAGGGCCACGGGGAATGAGCAGTTCTTC
J: TRBJ2-5; D: .; length: 14; V: TRBV7-8; size: .; CDR3: CASSSVTGQETQYF; DNA: TGTGCCAGCAGCTCCGTCACGGGCCAAGAGACCCAGTACTTC
J: TRBJ1-1; D: .; length: 16; V: TRBV5-4; size: .; CDR3: CASSPGGGGGHTEAFF; DNA: TGTGCCAGCAGCCCAGGAGGGGGAGGCGGGCACACTGAAGCTTTCTTT
J: TRBJ2-7; D: .; length: 13; V: TRBV29-1; size: .; CDR3: CSAREGQGGEQYF; DNA: TGCAGCGCCCGGGAGGGACAGGGCGGGGAGCAGTACTTC
J: TRBJ1-1; D: .; length: 12; V: TRBV7-9; size: .; CDR3: CASSFPPDEAFF; DNA: TGTGCCAGCAGCTTCCCCCCCGATGAAGCTTTCTTT
J: TRBJ1-2; D: .; length: 13; V: TRBV25-1; size: .; CDR3: CASSRGTVDGYTF; DNA: TGTGCCAGCAGCAGGGGCACGGTCGATGGCTACACCTTC
J: TRBJ2-3; D: TRBD2; length: 16; V: TRBV19; size: .; CDR3: CASSKAGGAGTDTQYF; DNA: TGTGCCAGTAGTAAGGCGGGAGGGGCTGGCACAGATACGCAGTATTTT
J: TRBJ2-1; D: .; length: 17; V: TRBV7-9; size: .; CDR3: CASSLESVAGFYNEQFF; DNA: TGTGCCAGCAGCTTAGAATCAGTGGCGGGGTTCTACAATGAGCAGTTCTTC
J: TRBJ1-1; D: .; length: 13; V: TRBV12-5; size: .; CDR3: CASGGAGHTEAFF; DNA: TGTGCTAGTGGGGGGGCAGGGCACACTGAAGCTTTCTTT
J: TRBJ2-2; D: TRBD2; length: 17; V: TRBV5-4; size: .; CDR3: CASSLLGTSANTGELFF; DNA: TGTGCCAGCAGCTTGCTCGGGACTAGCGCGAACACCGGGGAGCTGTTTTTT
J: TRBJ2-7; D: .; length: 15; V: TRBV7-2; size: once; CDR3: CASSLLSRMNYEQYF; DNA: TGTGCCAGCAGCTTATTATCCAGGATGAACTACGAGCAGTACTTC
J: TRBJ2-3; D: TRBD1; length: 14; V: TRBV30; size: .; CDR3: CAWSGYPQGATQYF; DNA: TGTGCCTGGAGTGGATATCCCCAGGGGGCTACGCAGTATTTT
J: TRBJ2-3; D: .; length: 15; V: TRBV18; size: .; CDR3: CASSAMSRSTDTQYF; DNA: TGTGCCAGCTCAGCTATGAGCAGGAGCACAGATACGCAGTATTTT
J: TRBJ1-2; D: .; length: 13; V: TRBV6-4; size: .; CDR3: CASSGGQGYGYTF; DNA: TGTGCCAGCTCCGGGGGGCAGGGCTATGGCTACACCTTC
J: TRBJ2-3; D: TRBD1; length: 20; V: TRBV9; size: once; CDR3: CASSAYRGPQRSSWTDTQYF; DNA: TGTGCCAGCAGCGCGTACAGGGGGCCTCAGCGCTCCTCGTGGACAGATACGCAGTATTTT
J: TRBJ2-3; D: .; length: 16; V: TRBV7-9; size: .; CDR3: CASSFQLIGVTDTQYF; DNA: TGTGCCAGCAGCTTCCAACTAATCGGGGTCACAGATACGCAGTATTTT
J: TRBJ2-1; D: .; length: 14; V: TRBV5-1; size: .; CDR3: CASSLWEGAKRQFF; DNA: TGCGCCAGCAGCTTGTGGGAGGGGGCAAAGCGGCAGTTCTTC